The 17 T cell receptor beta chains below were found in one sample sequenced in a study of blood T cell repertoires in COVID-19. The data were produced by immunoSEQ multiplex PCR, yet TCRdb's version contains in-frame clones alone and is incomplete. This sample yields about 46,000 clones, of which 87% are seen a single time; about 16% belongs to the top ten. Sequencing input: peripheral blood. These receptors were taken from a human donor in a cohort sampled during active COVID-19.

This chain uses TRBV7-9 with TRBJ2-5, with 8 bases matching TRBD1. V lost 4 bases and J lost 5; bases outside the gene matches: 6. The CDR3 runs 14 residues. Looked up from germline, CDR1 is SEHNR and CDR2 is FQNEAQ (reference sequence). CDR3 sequence reads: CASSSGTGWETQYF. The CDR3 DNA reads as TGTGCCAGCAGCTCGGGGACAGGCTGGGAGACCCAGTACTTC.

The genes are TRBV28 and TRBJ1-2; 7 positions agree with TRBD1. Per the germline V gene, CDR1 is MDHEN and CDR2 is SYDVKM. The CDR3 has 14 residues. Trimming cost V 6 bases and J 8 bases; bases outside gene matches: 12. The CDR3 protein is CASSMAEGAWGYTF. In DNA form, the CDR3 reads TGTGCCAGCAGCATGGCAGAGGGGGCTTGGGGCTACACCTTC.

The sample holds one count of this clone. J is TRBJ2-2 and V is TRBV6-2 or TRBV6-3, with TRBD2 matching 8 bases. J was trimmed by 6 bases and V by 6 bases; bases with no gene match: 9. CDR3 length: 15 amino acids. Germline V gene data show CDR1 as MNHEY and CDR2 as SVGEGT. CDR3 protein: CASSPGTSNAGELFF. CDR3 DNA: TGTGCCAGCAGCCCCGGGACTAGTAACGCCGGGGAGCTGTTTTTT.

The chain couples TRBV6-2 or TRBV6-3 to TRBJ1-5; unclear D gene. The CDR3 runs 17 residues. CDR1 and CDR2 from the germline V gene are MNHEY and SVGEGT. The germline V and J ends were trimmed by 6 bases and 0 bases, with 18 bases remaining between them. The CDR3 is CASSHLDRGNSNQPQHF. The DNA for the CDR3 is TGTGCCAGCAGCCATCTCGACCGCGGTAATAGCAATCAGCCCCAGCATTTT.

The V call is TRBV7-9, the J call TRBJ2-5; D gene ambiguous. The CDR3 length is 12 residues. Trimming pared 0 bases from V and 3 bases from J, leaving 2 bases between. Germline loops: CDR1 SEHNR, CDR2 FQNEAQ (reference sequence). The CDR3 is CASSLAEETQYF. Here the CDR3 DNA reads TGTGCCAGCAGCTTAGCCGAAGAGACCCAGTACTTC.

The CDR3 coding sequence is TGTGCCAGCAGTTATTATAACTACGAGCAGTACTTC. Amino acid sequence: CASSYYNYEQYF. The chain carries TRBV13 and TRBJ2-7; D is uncertain. Per the germline V gene, CDR1 is PRHDT and CDR2 is FYEKMQ (reference sequence). Trimming stripped 6 bases from V and 3 bases from J, with 9 bases between. CDR3 size: 12 residues. Together with reference TRBV13 and TRBJ2-7, the CDR3 gives the full variable domain: AAGVIQSPRHLIKEKRETATLKCYPIPRHDTVYWYQQGPGQDPQFLISFYEKMQSDKGSIPDRFSAQQFSDYHSELNMSSLELGDSALYFCASSYYNYEQYFGPGTRLTVT.

The chain combines TRBV6-5 with TRBJ2-7; tentative D call: TRBD2 (7 bases). CDR3 size: 14 residues. V was cut by 8 bases and J by 3 bases, with 17 bases left in between. Germline V gives CDR1 MNHEY, CDR2 SVGAGI. CDR3 region: CASAPERGGYEQYF. In DNA, the CDR3 is TGTGCCAGCGCCCCAGAGAGGGGGGGCTACGAGCAGTACTTC.

The genes are TRBV7-9 and TRBJ2-5; D is perhaps TRBD2 (6 bases). Germline V gene lookup returns CDR1 SEHNR and CDR2 FQNEAQ (reference sequence). This CDR3 has 13 residues. V lost 6 bases, J lost 1 base, and 9 bases lay in between. The CDR3 DNA reads TGTGCCAGCAGACCAGCGGGCCAAGAGACCCAGTACTTC. The encoded protein is CASRPAGQETQYF. Filled out from reference TRBV7-9 and TRBJ2-5, the complete variable domain reads DTGVSQNPRHKITKRGQNVTFRCDPISEHNRLYWYRQTLGQGPEFLTYFQNEAQLEKSRLLSDRFSAERPKGSFSTLEIQRTEQGDSAMYLCASRPAGQETQYFGPGTRLLVL.

The chain uses TRBV29-1 and TRBJ2-7; the D gene is possibly TRBD2 (5 bases). This CDR3 comprises 12 residues. V was clipped by 5 bases and J by 4 bases, with 12 bases between them. CDR1 and CDR2 (germline): SQVTM, ANQGSEA. The CDR3 sequence: CSVRGYAYEQYF. The CDR3 DNA reads TGCAGCGTTCGCGGGTACGCGTACGAGCAGTACTTC.

The V gene is TRBV27, the J gene TRBJ2-1; 13 positions agree with TRBD2. Germline V gene data show CDR1 as MNHEY and CDR2 as SMNVEV (reference sequence). This CDR3 contains 16 residues. V trimming: 5 bases; J trimming: 6 bases; junction bases outside the gene matches: 7. The CDR3 protein is CASSTGLAGAVNEQFF. The CDR3 DNA is TGTGCCAGCAGTACTGGACTAGCGGGAGCTGTCAATGAGCAGTTCTTC.

This chain joins TRBV7-3 and TRBJ2-1; 7 nucleotides agree with TRBD1. The CDR3 is made up of 15 amino acids. The germline V gene has CDR1 SGHTA and CDR2 FQGTGA. Trimming cost V 1 base and J 4 bases; bases outside gene matches: 4. The CDR3 sequence is CASSLIRGPYNEQFF. The CDR3 nucleotides are TGTGCCAGCAGCTTAATAAGGGGGCCTTACAATGAGCAGTTCTTC. Combining the CDR3 with reference TRBV7-3 and TRBJ2-1 gives the whole variable domain GAGVSQTPSNKVTEKGKYVELRCDPISGHTALYWYRQSLGQGPEFLIYFQGTGAADDSGLPNDRFFAVRPEGSVSTLKIQRTERGDSAVYLCASSLIRGPYNEQFFGPGTRLTVL.

This clone was counted between two and nine times. The chain recombines TRBV19 with TRBJ1-5, with 9 bases fitting TRBD1. The germline V gene encodes CDR1 LNHDA and CDR2 SQIVND (reference sequence). The V gene end was trimmed by 5 bases and the J gene end by 8 bases; junction bases not matched to a gene: 10. The length of the CDR3 is 15 residues. The CDR3 nucleotides are TGTGCCAGTAGTGCCGGGACAGGGCGTAGGGAGCCCCAGCATTTT. This encodes CASSAGTGRREPQHF.

V gene TRBV15 combines with J gene TRBJ2-7, with 9 bases lining up with TRBD1. Germline loops: CDR1 LNHNV, CDR2 YYDKDF (reference sequence). The CDR3 is 14 residues long. The junction had 7 bases not matched to a gene; V was cut back by 5 bases and J by 5 bases. The CDR3 here is CATSLDRGNDEQYF. DNA for the CDR3: TGTGCCACCAGCCTAGACAGGGGGAATGACGAGCAGTACTTC.

The chain recombines TRBV5-1 with TRBJ1-4; D is possibly TRBD1 (5 bases). The CDR3 consists of 14 residues. The V gene lost 4 bases and the J gene lost 7 bases, with 14 bases spanning the gap. The germline gives CDR1 SGHRS, CDR2 YFSETQ. CDR3 nucleotides: TGCGCCAGCAGCCCGCTGAGGGGAGGTGAAAAACTGTTTTTT. It yields the protein CASSPLRGGEKLFF.

This chain joins TRBV6-2 or TRBV6-3 and TRBJ1-1; weak D call: TRBD1 (6 bases). Germline V gene sequence: CDR1 MNHEY, CDR2 SVGEGT. The germline V and J ends were trimmed by 5 bases and 0 bases, with 10 bases remaining between them. This CDR3 contains 14 residues. CDR3 bases: TGTGCCAGCAGTAAAACAGGGTTGAACACTGAAGCTTTCTTT. This gives the protein CASSKTGLNTEAFF.

The chain has TRBV3-1 (or the pseudogene TRBV3-2) and TRBJ2-5; D perhaps matches TRBD2 (6 bases). This CDR3 is 14 amino acids long. The germline CDR1 and CDR2 sequences are LGHDT and YNNKEL (reference sequence). The V end was cut by 3 bases, the J end by 0 bases, with 8 bases between. The CDR3 loop is CASSQGLHQETQYF. CDR3 sequence (DNA): TGTGCCAGCAGCCAGGGACTCCACCAAGAGACCCAGTACTTC.

The rearrangement uses TRBV7-8 and TRBJ2-2; D is undetermined. The CDR3 has 14 amino acids. Looked up from germline, CDR1 is SGHVS and CDR2 is FQNEAQ. V lost 0 bases to trimming and J lost 0 bases, with 2 bases between them. CDR3 bases: TGTGCCAGCAGCTTAGCCACGAACACCGGGGAGCTGTTTTTT. It is translated as CASSLATNTGELFF. The variable domain in full, completed from reference TRBV7-8 and TRBJ2-2, reads GAGVSQSPRYKVAKRGQDVALRCDPISGHVSLFWYQQALGQGPEFLTYFQNEAQLDKSGLPSDRFFAERPEGSVSTLKIQRTQQEDSAVYLCASSLATNTGELFFGEGSRLTVL.